The 16 T cell receptor beta chains below were found in one sample sequenced in a study of beta chain features in type 1 diabetes. These receptors lack a known antigen. Every isolated RNA sample was fully reverse transcribed, so sequencing captured expressed TCRB transcripts. The table came from immunoSEQ multiplex PCR; TCRdb's copy has only in-frame clones and leaves some out. The repertoire has 330,000 or so clones, 10% to 15% of them found once; the top ten carry around 0.0099%. Points from the study as a whole: All four CD4+ subsets from Type 1 diabetes patients carried moderately but significantly shorter TCRB CDR3s.

Sample: naive CD4+ T cells from blood. The source of these receptors is a woman in her late teens or twenties with type 1 diabetes.

This clone has just a few counts. The rearrangement joins TRBV2 to TRBJ2-6; D might be TRBD1 (7 bases). The CDR3 is 17 amino acids. CDR1 is SNHLY, CDR2 FYNNEI, per germline. V was pared by 7 bases and J by 8 bases, with 24 bases between. In DNA, the CDR3 is TGTGCCAGCACCGGAGGAGGGGGCGCGGCTAGTACCAACGTCCTGACTTTC. Protein sequence: CASTGGGGAASTNVLTF.

This clone was found a few times. The chain combines TRBV28 with TRBJ2-7; 12 bases are a match to TRBD2. The CDR3 length is 15 residues. Unmatched junction bases numbered 9, after V lost 8 bases and J lost 4 bases. From germline, CDR1 is MDHEN and CDR2 SYDVKM. CDR3: CASGIGTSGRYEQYF. The CDR3 coding sequence is TGTGCCAGCGGGATCGGTACTAGCGGGAGGTACGAGCAGTACTTC.

The rearrangement joins TRBV9 to TRBJ2-7, with D possibly matching TRBD2 (6 bases). The germline CDR1 and CDR2 sequences are SGDLS and YYNGEE. The CDR3 contains 16 residues. Trimming removed 3 bases at V and 0 bases at J, with 16 bases between. CDR3 protein: CASSGGRLALSYEQYF. The CDR3 nucleotides are TGTGCCAGCAGCGGGGGGAGGCTAGCGCTCTCCTACGAGCAGTACTTC.

This clone was seen more than once but under ten times. The chain joins TRBV5-1 to TRBJ1-1; 7 nucleotides line up with TRBD1. Germline V CDR1 and CDR2: SGHRS, YFSETQ. The CDR3 is made up of 14 amino acids. The V segment lost 4 bases and the J segment 6 bases; nucleotides outside the gene matches: 9. The CDR3 coding sequence is TGCGCCAGCAGCGTGGGGCAGGGGGTTGCTGAAGCTTTCTTT. Translation gives CASSVGQGVAEAFF.

The V and J genes are TRBV18 and TRBJ2-1; possibly TRBD2 for D (6 bases). V gave up 3 bases and J gave up 12 bases, with 18 bases separating them. Per the germline V gene, CDR1 is KGHSH and CDR2 is LQKENI. This CDR3 has 14 amino acids. The CDR3 spells CASSPGERGKGQFF. The DNA for the CDR3 is TGTGCCAGCTCACCGGGGGAACGGGGGAAAGGGCAGTTCTTC.

This clone was observed a few times. The rearrangement links TRBV6-5 to TRBJ2-3; weak D call: TRBD2 (5 bases). The CDR3 totals 15 residues. Trimming took 2 bases from V and 0 from J, leaving 9 bases between them. The germline V gene has CDR1 MNHEY and CDR2 SVGAGI. CDR3 protein: CASSYRLASTDTQYF. The DNA of the CDR3 is TGTGCCAGCAGTTACCGGCTAGCTAGCACAGATACGCAGTATTTT.

The chain has TRBV6-4 and TRBJ2-5; 7 bases map to TRBD2. Per germline, CDR1 MRHNA and CDR2 SNTAGT. The CDR3 is 14 amino acids. V lost 4 bases to trimming and J lost 5 bases; unmatched junction nucleotides: 7. CDR3 protein: CASSVSGKSETQYF. CDR3 sequence (DNA): TGTGCCAGCAGTGTAAGCGGGAAGTCGGAGACCCAGTACTTC.

The chain links TRBV4-3 to TRBJ2-6; no clear D gene. Germline V CDR1 and CDR2: LGHNA, YSLEER. This CDR3 has 18 amino acids. The V gene lost 0 bases and the J gene lost 0 bases, with 12 bases spanning the gap. CDR3 nucleotide sequence: TGCGCCAGCAGCCAAGATAATGGCAGGCACTCTGGGGCCAACGTCCTGACTTTC. This sequence encodes CASSQDNGRHSGANVLTF.

The table lists this clone with a few counts. V and J are TRBV2 and TRBJ2-3, with D possibly TRBD2 on 6 matching bases. The CDR3 consists of 14 residues. V was cut by 7 bases and J by 4 bases, with 15 bases left in between. CDR1 and CDR2 (germline): SNHLY, FYNNEI. The CDR3 protein is CASNAAGEADTQYF. The CDR3 DNA follows: TGTGCCAGCAACGCCGCTGGGGAGGCAGATACGCAGTATTTT.

This clone has just a few counts. Sequence at one end of the junction differs from germline and may be a read error. The genes are TRBV7-7 and TRBJ2-7; 7 bases map to TRBD1. This CDR3 contains 13 residues. CDR1 and CDR2 from the germline V gene are SSHAT and FNYEAQ (reference sequence). In DNA, the CDR3 is TGTGCTAGCAGCTTAGTGGAGACAGGGCAGCAGTACTTC. Amino acids: CASSLVETGQQYF.

The rearrangement joins TRBV13 to TRBJ1-1, with 7 bases lining up with TRBD1. Looked up from germline, CDR1 is PRHDT and CDR2 is FYEKMQ (reference sequence). J gave up 3 bases and V 5 bases, and 18 bases lay outside the gene matches. The CDR3 has 18 residues. This chain's CDR3 is CASSPPLEGAGGDTEAFF. Written as DNA, the CDR3 is TGTGCCAGCAGCCCCCCTTTGGAGGGGGCTGGGGGCGACACTGAAGCTTTCTTT.

The chain has TRBV4-2 and TRBJ2-3; no clear D. This CDR3 contains 18 residues. The germline V gene has CDR1 LGHNA and CDR2 YNFKEQ. Trimming left V 1 base short and J 0 bases short, with 17 bases between. CDR3 protein: CASSQAGGVGSSTDTQYF. In DNA, the CDR3 is TGTGCCAGCAGCCAAGCCGGTGGAGTAGGTTCTAGCACAGATACGCAGTATTTT.

The J gene is TRBJ2-7, the V gene TRBV2, with 7 bases that match TRBD1. J gave up 3 bases and V 6 bases, and 8 bases lay outside the gene matches. This CDR3 comprises 14 residues. Germline loops: CDR1 SNHLY, CDR2 FYNNEI. CDR3 in amino acids: CASRARDSSYEQYF. CDR3 nucleotide sequence: TGTGCCAGCAGGGCCCGGGACAGCAGCTACGAGCAGTACTTC.

In its sample, this clone was seen a few times. The V call is TRBV18, the J call TRBJ1-1, with 7 positions matching TRBD1. The CDR3 loop spans 16 amino acids. Unmatched junction bases numbered 6, after V lost 2 bases and J lost 0 bases. The germline V gene has CDR1 KGHSH and CDR2 LQKENI. The CDR3: CASSPFGGQLNTEAFF. The CDR3 region has the DNA TGTGCCAGCTCACCATTTGGGGGACAGCTGAACACTGAAGCTTTCTTT.

This chain links TRBV4-3 with TRBJ1-2; no clear D gene. Germline assignment: CDR1 LGHNA and CDR2 YSLEER. The CDR3 has 13 residues. The V and J ends lost 1 base and 8 bases respectively, with 11 bases between them. The CDR3, as DNA: TGCGCCAGCAGCCAAGCCCCCGGGAACGGCTACACCTTC. Translation: CASSQAPGNGYTF.

In this sample, this clone turned up a few times. CDR3 DNA sequence: TGTGCCAGCAGCTTCGGCAACAGCGGCTACACCTTC. It is translated as CASSFGNSGYTF. V is TRBV11-3 and J is TRBJ1-2, with unresolved D. Germline V gives CDR1 SGHNT, CDR2 YENEEA. V lost 3 bases to trimming and J lost 8 bases, with 10 bases between them. The length of the CDR3 is 12 residues.